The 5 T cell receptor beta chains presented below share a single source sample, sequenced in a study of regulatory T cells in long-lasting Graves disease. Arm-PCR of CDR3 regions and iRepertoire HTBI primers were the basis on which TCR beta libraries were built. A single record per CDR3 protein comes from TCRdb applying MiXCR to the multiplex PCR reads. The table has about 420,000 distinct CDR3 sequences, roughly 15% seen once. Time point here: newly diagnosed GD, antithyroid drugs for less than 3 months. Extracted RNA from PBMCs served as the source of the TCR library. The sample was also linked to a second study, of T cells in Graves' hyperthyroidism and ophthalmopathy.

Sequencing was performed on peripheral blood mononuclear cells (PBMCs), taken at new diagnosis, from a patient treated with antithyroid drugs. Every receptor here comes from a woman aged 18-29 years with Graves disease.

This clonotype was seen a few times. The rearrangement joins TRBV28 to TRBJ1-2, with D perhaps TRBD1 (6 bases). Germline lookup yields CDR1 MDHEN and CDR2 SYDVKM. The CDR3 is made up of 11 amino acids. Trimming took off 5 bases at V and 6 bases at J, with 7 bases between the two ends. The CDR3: CASSHRDGYTF. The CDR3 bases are TGTGCCAGCAGTCACAGGGATGGCTACACCTTC.

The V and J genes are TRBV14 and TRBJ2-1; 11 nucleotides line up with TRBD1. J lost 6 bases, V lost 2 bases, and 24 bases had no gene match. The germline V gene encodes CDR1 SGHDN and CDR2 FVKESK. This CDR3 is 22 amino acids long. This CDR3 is CASSQSEPGQGVSLLSSNEQFF. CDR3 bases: TGTGCCAGCAGCCAATCCGAACCGGGACAGGGGGTCTCTTTGCTGAGTTCCAATGAGCAGTTCTTC.

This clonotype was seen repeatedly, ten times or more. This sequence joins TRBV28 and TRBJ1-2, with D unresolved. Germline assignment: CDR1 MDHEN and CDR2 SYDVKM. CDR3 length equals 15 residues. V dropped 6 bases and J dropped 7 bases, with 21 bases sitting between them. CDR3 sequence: CASSLFGPRVAGYTF. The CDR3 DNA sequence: TGTGCCAGCAGCCTCTTTGGGCCGCGTGTGGCTGGCTACACCTTC.

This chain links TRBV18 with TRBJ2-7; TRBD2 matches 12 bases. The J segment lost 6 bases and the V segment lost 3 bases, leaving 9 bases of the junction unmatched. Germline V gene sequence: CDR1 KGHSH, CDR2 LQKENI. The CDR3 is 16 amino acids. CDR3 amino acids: CASSPETSGRLSEQYF. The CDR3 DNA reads TGTGCCAGCTCACCCGAGACTAGCGGGAGACTAAGCGAGCAGTACTTC.

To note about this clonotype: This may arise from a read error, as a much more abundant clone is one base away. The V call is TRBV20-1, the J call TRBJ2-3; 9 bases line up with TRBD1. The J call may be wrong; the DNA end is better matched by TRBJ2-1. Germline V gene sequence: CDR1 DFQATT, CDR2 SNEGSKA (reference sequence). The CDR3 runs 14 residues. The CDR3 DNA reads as TGCAGTGCTAGAGTTGGGACAGGGCTATACGAGCAGTTCTTC. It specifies CSARVGTGLYEQFF.